The 24 T cell receptor beta chains listed next were all sequenced from one sample in a study of technical replicates of blood from a handful of donors. Only in-frame clones appear in the TCRdb table, and some are missing; sequencing was by immunoSEQ multiplex PCR. The table shows around 69,000 clones, with around nine tenths occurring only once. Sequencing used PBMCs. These receptors were collected from a human donor in good health. Some clones in this sample may be carry-over from other donors' samples.

This clone was seen just once. The rearrangement joins TRBV7-2 to TRBJ1-1, with 10 nucleotides matching TRBD1. The CDR3 has 16 residues. V was pared by 5 bases and J by 0 bases, with 6 bases of the junction left unmatched. Germline V gene sequence: CDR1 SGHTA, CDR2 FQGNSA. The CDR3 region has the DNA TGTGCCAGCAGCGGACGGACAGGGGGAATGAACACTGAAGCTTTCTTT. Protein sequence: CASSGRTGGMNTEAFF.

The CDR3 reads CASSLVDSSNQPQHF. Written as DNA, the CDR3 is TGTGCCAGCAGCCTGGTGGACAGTAGCAATCAGCCCCAGCATTTT. The J gene is TRBJ1-5, the V gene TRBV7-2; D may be TRBD1 (6 bases). V lost 5 bases and J 0 bases, leaving 11 bases between the germline ends. There are 15 residues in the CDR3. Germline assignment: CDR1 SGHTA and CDR2 FQGNSA.

The chain recombines TRBV5-1 with TRBJ2-7, with no clear D. From germline, CDR1 is SGHRS and CDR2 YFSETQ. The V end lost 3 bases, the J end lost 3 bases, and 13 bases lay between the germline ends. The length of the CDR3 is 14 residues. CDR3 DNA sequence: TGCGCCAGCAGCTGGGCGACGGATTTCTACGAGCAGTACTTC. This sequence encodes CASSWATDFYEQYF.

The chain recombines TRBV30 with TRBJ2-1, with 15 bases matching TRBD2. Germline assignment: CDR1 GTSNPN and CDR2 SVGIG (reference sequence). There are 15 residues in the CDR3. With V trimmed by 4 bases and J by 6 bases, 4 bases remained unmatched. CDR3 sequence (DNA): TGTGCCTGGACTCTGGGACTAGCGGGAGGCAATGAGCAGTTCTTC. Translated, it gives CAWTLGLAGGNEQFF.

V gene TRBV10-3 combines with J gene TRBJ2-3; TRBD1 matches at 8 bases. Trimming removed 2 bases from V and 4 bases from J; junction bases left unmatched: 2. Per the germline V gene, CDR1 is ENHRY and CDR2 is SYGVKD. The CDR3 has 14 residues. The CDR3 sequence is CAISEMTGADTQYF. CDR3 coding DNA: TGTGCCATCAGTGAGATGACAGGGGCAGATACGCAGTATTTT.

The chain couples TRBV6-5 to TRBJ1-4; D remains unclear. Trimming left V 0 bases short and J 4 bases short, with 3 bases between. The CDR3 consists of 13 residues. Germline values: CDR1 MNHEY, CDR2 SVGAGI. CDR3 sequence: CASSYSSNEKLFF. For the CDR3, the DNA is TGTGCCAGCAGTTACTCCAGTAATGAAAAACTGTTTTTT.

The chain has TRBV11-2 and TRBJ2-5; 14 nucleotides line up with TRBD2. Germline values: CDR1 SGHAT, CDR2 FQNNGV. CDR3 length equals 16 residues. V lost 1 base and J lost 5; bases outside the gene matches: 3. The CDR3: CASSLARLAGGETQYF. Written as DNA, the CDR3 is TGTGCCAGCAGCTTAGCGCGACTAGCGGGGGGGGAGACCCAGTACTTC.

This chain links TRBV6-1 with TRBJ1-5; 10 bases are shared with TRBD1. Germline V gene lookup returns CDR1 MNHNS and CDR2 SASEGT. V gave up 6 bases and J gave up 7 bases; unmatched junction bases: 9. The CDR3 is 15 residues long. In DNA, the CDR3 is TGTGCCAGCAGCTTGGACAGGGGGTTCAGACAGCCCCAGCATTTT. Protein sequence: CASSLDRGFRQPQHF.

This clone has a single count. The V call is TRBV5-6, the J call TRBJ1-5, with 9 bases identical to TRBD1. J was trimmed by 3 bases and V by 4 bases; bases with no gene match: 5. Germline V gene lookup returns CDR1 SGHDT and CDR2 YYEEEE. CDR3 length: 15 residues. In DNA, the CDR3 is TGTGCCAGCAGCGGATGGACAGGGGCCAATCAGCCCCAGCATTTT. Amino acid sequence: CASSGWTGANQPQHF.

J is TRBJ2-2 and V is TRBV6-1; no clear D. CDR3 length equals 12 residues. V was cut by 1 base and J by 9 bases, with 6 bases left in between. Germline lookup yields CDR1 MNHNS and CDR2 SASEGT. This CDR3 reads CASSEEWRELFF. The CDR3, as DNA: TGTGCCAGCAGTGAAGAGTGGCGGGAGCTGTTTTTT.

This clone was counted between two and nine times. This chain connects TRBV20-1 to TRBJ2-5; no firm D call. This CDR3 has 11 residues. CDR1 is DFQATT, CDR2 SNEGSKA, per germline (reference sequence). Trimming took off 2 bases at V and 6 bases at J, with 7 bases between the two ends. The CDR3 spells CSARIQKTQYF. The CDR3 DNA follows: TGCAGTGCTAGAATTCAAAAGACCCAGTACTTC.

V gene TRBV10-3 combines with J gene TRBJ2-7; D is uncertain. The CDR3 contains 15 residues. V was trimmed by 0 bases and J by 0 bases, leaving 9 bases between them. Germline CDR1 reads ENHRY; CDR2 reads SYGVKD. The CDR3 bases are TGTGCCATCAGTGAGTCGTACAGACACTCCTACGAGCAGTACTTC. Its translation is CAISESYRHSYEQYF.

The chain is built from TRBV25-1 and TRBJ1-2, with D uncertain. The V and J ends lost 3 bases and 4 bases respectively, with 12 bases between them. This CDR3 comprises 14 residues. Per the germline V gene, CDR1 is MGHDK and CDR2 is SYGVNS. The CDR3 loop is CASSEEWEGYGYTF. CDR3 bases: TGTGCCAGCAGTGAGGAGTGGGAGGGCTATGGCTACACCTTC.

This chain joins TRBV19 and TRBJ1-2; 7 nucleotides match TRBD1. CDR1 and CDR2 (germline): LNHDA, SQIVND (reference sequence). With 3 bases clipped from V and 4 bases from J, the junction kept 8 bases outside the gene matches. CDR3 length equals 15 residues. The CDR3 nucleotides are TGTGCCAGTAGTATTTCGACAGGGCATAGCTATGGCTACACCTTC. Its protein is CASSISTGHSYGYTF.

This clone was observed a single time. The V call is TRBV18, the J call TRBJ1-2; 7 nucleotides line up with TRBD1. Germline V gives CDR1 KGHSH, CDR2 LQKENI. The V segment lost 5 bases and the J segment 2 bases; nucleotides outside the gene matches: 8. CDR3 size: 15 residues. As DNA, the CDR3 is TGTGCCAGCTCAACCAGTACAGGGGAAAACTATGGCTACACCTTC. It specifies CASSTSTGENYGYTF.

V usage is TRBV11-2 and J usage is TRBJ2-1; TRBD2 matches at 10 bases. CDR3 length: 16 amino acids. V trimming: 5 bases; J trimming: 6 bases; junction bases outside the gene matches: 10. Germline lookup yields CDR1 SGHAT and CDR2 FQNNGV. Here the CDR3 DNA reads TGTGCCAGCAGCGTCCAAGGTAGCGGGAGGATCAATGAGCAGTTCTTC. It codes for CASSVQGSGRINEQFF.

The chain links TRBV19 to TRBJ2-2, with TRBD1 matching 7 bases. V shed 5 bases and J 2 bases; nucleotides not matched to a gene: 5. CDR1 LNHDA and CDR2 SQIVND come from the germline V gene (reference sequence). The CDR3 runs to 15 residues. The CDR3 region is CASSGGQLNTGELFF. As DNA, the CDR3 is TGTGCCAGTAGTGGGGGACAGTTAAACACCGGGGAGCTGTTTTTT.

In its sample, this clone was seen a few times. V and J are TRBV12-2 and TRBJ2-2; the table's D call, TRBD2, was not checked against the DNA. TRBV12-2 is marked as a pseudogene. The CDR3 is 17 amino acids. In nucleotides, the CDR3 is TGTGCAAGTCGCTTACCCCGTGGGGGGTCGGGCACCGGGGAGCTGTTTTTT. Residues: CASRLPRGGSGTGELFF.

The genes are TRBV5-1 and TRBJ2-7; 11 bases align to TRBD2. CDR1 and CDR2 (germline): SGHRS, YFSETQ. This CDR3 comprises 14 residues. Unmatched junction bases numbered 7, after V lost 4 bases and J lost 7 bases. CDR3 protein: CASSATSGTGEQYF. In DNA form, the CDR3 reads TGCGCCAGCAGCGCGACTAGCGGGACGGGTGAGCAGTACTTC.

The CDR3 loop is CSASTSYGYTF. CDR3 coding DNA: TGCAGTGCTTCTACGTCGTATGGCTACACCTTC. The chain employs TRBV20-1 and TRBJ1-2, with D hard to call. This CDR3 comprises 11 residues. Germline V gene lookup returns CDR1 DFQATT and CDR2 SNEGSKA (reference sequence). Trimming left V 5 bases short and J 5 bases short, with 9 bases between.

The chain carries TRBV6-4 and TRBJ2-3; weak D call: TRBD2 (6 bases). The ends were cut back, 0 bases at V and 1 base at J, with 8 bases in the middle. From germline, CDR1 is MRHNA and CDR2 SNTAGT. The CDR3 length is 15 residues. This CDR3 reads CASSDSASGTDTQYF. The CDR3 DNA follows: TGTGCCAGCAGTGACTCGGCTAGCGGCACAGATACGCAGTATTTT.

V gene TRBV9 combines with J gene TRBJ1-5; 8 bases agree with TRBD1. Losses at the gene ends were 2 bases for V and 7 bases for J; bases not matched to a gene: 5. Germline CDR1 and CDR2: SGDLS and YYNGEE. The CDR3 runs 14 residues. The CDR3 reads CASSVTGGVQPQHF. CDR3 nucleotides: TGTGCCAGCAGCGTTACAGGGGGGGTACAGCCCCAGCATTTT.

The CDR3 region is CASSLAGTALNTEAFF. For the CDR3, the DNA is TGTGCCAGCAGCTTGGCCGGGACAGCTTTGAACACTGAAGCTTTCTTT. The V call is TRBV5-4, the J call TRBJ1-1; 7 nucleotides line up with TRBD1. The CDR3 runs 16 residues. CDR1 and CDR2 (germline): SGHNT, YYREEE (reference sequence). Unmatched junction bases numbered 5, after V lost 0 bases and J lost 0 bases.

This chain links TRBV5-5 with TRBJ2-7; TRBD1 aligns across 11 bases. The CDR3 totals 15 residues. Trimming removed 4 bases from V and 2 bases from J; junction bases left unmatched: 5. CDR1 is SGHKS and CDR2 is YYEKEE in the germline V gene (reference sequence). CDR3 in DNA: TGTGCCAGCAGCAACCCGGGACAGGGGGCCTACGAGCAGTACTTC. It is translated as CASSNPGQGAYEQYF.